These T cell receptor beta chains were read from a single sample in a study of blood T cell repertoires in COVID-19. Only in-frame clones appear in the TCRdb table, and some are missing; sequencing was by immunoSEQ multiplex PCR. The sample shows about 180,000 clones, over 70% of them seen only once. The sample taken for sequencing was peripheral blood. All receptors come from a woman in her 40s with COVID-19, enrolled during active disease. Each CDR3 is given with its conserved first and last residue. A D gene is named only where the DNA matches it firmly. Clone size is not always given. Where it is, it says once, few, many or a class for expanded clones.

J gene: TRBJ2-1; D gene: TRBD2; V gene: TRBV6-1; clone size: .; CDR3 DNA: TGTGCCAGCAGTGGTTCCCGGCTTCGGGGGGGGGATGAGCAGTTCTTC; CDR3 protein: CASSGSRLRGGDEQFF
J gene: TRBJ1-2; D gene: .; V gene: TRBV24-1; clone size: .; CDR3 DNA: TGTGCCACCAGTGATTTCTCGACCGGGGTGGGAGGCTACACCTTC; CDR3 protein: CATSDFSTGVGGYTF
J gene: TRBJ2-2; D gene: .; V gene: TRBV11-2; clone size: once; CDR3 DNA: TGTGCCAGCAGCTTATCGTCGGCCGGGGAGCTGTTTTTT; CDR3 protein: CASSLSSAGELFF
J gene: TRBJ2-1; D gene: TRBD2; V gene: TRBV10-3; clone size: .; CDR3 DNA: TGTGCCATCAGTGAGCGGGCTAGCGGGAGTGAGCAGTTCTTC; CDR3 protein: CAISERASGSEQFF
J gene: TRBJ2-3; D gene: TRBD2; V gene: TRBV5-1; clone size: .; CDR3 DNA: TGCGCCAGCAGCTGGCGGGAGGCGGGAGATACGCAGTATTTT; CDR3 protein: CASSWREAGDTQYF
J gene: TRBJ1-2; D gene: .; V gene: TRBV28; clone size: .; CDR3 DNA: TGTGCCAGCAGCCCCAGGGATCGTAACTATGGCTACACCTTC; CDR3 protein: CASSPRDRNYGYTF
J gene: TRBJ2-5; D gene: TRBD1; V gene: TRBV10-1; clone size: .; CDR3 DNA: TGCGCCAGCAGCCGGGACAGGGGTCGAGAGACCCAGTACTTC; CDR3 protein: CASSRDRGRETQYF
J gene: TRBJ1-5; D gene: .; V gene: TRBV15; clone size: .; CDR3 DNA: TGTGCCACCAGCCCCCCCGTCAATCAGCCCCAGCATTTT; CDR3 protein: CATSPPVNQPQHF
J gene: TRBJ1-5; D gene: .; V gene: TRBV10-1; clone size: .; CDR3 DNA: TGCGCCAGCAGTGACTCGGGGGTCAATCAGCCCCAGCATTTT; CDR3 protein: CASSDSGVNQPQHF
J gene: TRBJ2-7; D gene: .; V gene: TRBV6-5; clone size: .; CDR3 DNA: TGTGCCAGCAGTTACTCGATCAGGGCCTACGAGCAGTACTTC; CDR3 protein: CASSYSIRAYEQYF
J gene: TRBJ2-5; D gene: TRBD2; V gene: TRBV9; clone size: .; CDR3 DNA: TGTGCCAGCAGTCTCAGCGGGGGGTACCAAGAGACCCAGTACTTC; CDR3 protein: CASSLSGGYQETQYF
J gene: TRBJ1-2; D gene: .; V gene: TRBV6-4; clone size: .; CDR3 DNA: TGTGCCAGCAGGGTAGACCTGGGTAACTACAGCTACACCTTC; CDR3 protein: CASRVDLGNYSYTF
J gene: TRBJ2-1; D gene: TRBD2; V gene: TRBV6-5; clone size: .; CDR3 DNA: TGTGCCAGCTCGGCTAGCGGGGGGGTCAATGAGCAGTTCTTC; CDR3 protein: CASSASGGVNEQFF
J gene: TRBJ2-7; D gene: .; V gene: TRBV7-8; clone size: .; CDR3 DNA: TGTGCCAGCACCAATATACCGGGGATAGAAAGCTCCTACGAGCAGTACTTC; CDR3 protein: CASTNIPGIESSYEQYF
J gene: TRBJ2-7; D gene: .; V gene: TRBV7-3; clone size: .; CDR3 DNA: TGTGCCAGCAGCTCGGGGAGGCTGGACGAGCAGTACTTC; CDR3 protein: CASSSGRLDEQYF
J gene: TRBJ2-3; D gene: TRBD1; V gene: TRBV7-8; clone size: .; CDR3 DNA: TGTGCCAGCAGCTGGGCAGGGGGAATCACAGATACGCAGTATTTT; CDR3 protein: CASSWAGGITDTQYF
J gene: TRBJ1-5; D gene: .; V gene: TRBV24-1; clone size: .; CDR3 DNA: TGTGCCACCAGCCCGGGGGGTCCCAATCAGCCCCAGCATTTT; CDR3 protein: CATSPGGPNQPQHF
J gene: TRBJ2-2; D gene: TRBD2; V gene: TRBV11-2; clone size: .; CDR3 DNA: TGTGCCAGCAGCCCAGCACTAGCGGGAGACACCGGGGAGCTGTTTTTT; CDR3 protein: CASSPALAGDTGELFF
J gene: TRBJ1-5; D gene: .; V gene: TRBV24-1; clone size: .; CDR3 DNA: TGTGCCACCAGTCGGGGGAGCAATCAGCCCCAGCATTTT; CDR3 protein: CATSRGSNQPQHF
J gene: TRBJ2-4; D gene: .; V gene: TRBV5-4; clone size: .; CDR3 DNA: TGTGCCAGCAGCTTGGTCCTAGCTGGAGCCAAAAACATTCAGTACTTC; CDR3 protein: CASSLVLAGAKNIQYF
J gene: TRBJ1-1; D gene: .; V gene: TRBV28; clone size: .; CDR3 DNA: TGTGCCTCGAGGGGGAAGCCTGAAGCTTTCTTT; CDR3 protein: CASRGKPEAFF
J gene: TRBJ1-1; D gene: TRBD1; V gene: TRBV18; clone size: .; CDR3 DNA: TGTGCCAGCTCACCCCTGGGTCAGGGGGGAACTGAAGCTTTCTTT; CDR3 protein: CASSPLGQGGTEAFF
J gene: TRBJ2-3; D gene: .; V gene: TRBV10-1; clone size: .; CDR3 DNA: TGCGCCAGCAGTGAGGGGCAAGATACGCAGTATTTT; CDR3 protein: CASSEGQDTQYF
J gene: TRBJ1-2; D gene: .; V gene: TRBV10-2; clone size: .; CDR3 DNA: TGCGCCAGCCGAGGACAGATTGACTATGGCTACACCTTC; CDR3 protein: CASRGQIDYGYTF
J gene: TRBJ2-7; D gene: TRBD2; V gene: TRBV14; clone size: .; CDR3 DNA: TGTGCCAGCAGTCTAAGACTAGCGGGAAATTACGAGCAGTACTTC; CDR3 protein: CASSLRLAGNYEQYF
J gene: TRBJ2-7; D gene: TRBD1; V gene: TRBV24-1; clone size: .; CDR3 DNA: TGTGCCACCAGTGAGACGACAGGGAGCTCCTACGAGCAGTACTTC; CDR3 protein: CATSETTGSSYEQYF
J gene: TRBJ2-7; D gene: .; V gene: TRBV9; clone size: .; CDR3 DNA: TGTGCCAGCAGCGTAGCCCCGGGGAACTACGAGCAGTACTTC; CDR3 protein: CASSVAPGNYEQYF
J gene: TRBJ2-7; D gene: TRBD1; V gene: TRBV6-5; clone size: .; CDR3 DNA: TGTGCCAGCAGTTACACGGGACAGGGGGCCGAGCAGTACTTC; CDR3 protein: CASSYTGQGAEQYF
J gene: TRBJ2-7; D gene: TRBD2; V gene: TRBV10-3; clone size: .; CDR3 DNA: TGTGCCATCAGGGGACTAGCGGACACTTACGAGCAGTACTTC; CDR3 protein: CAIRGLADTYEQYF
J gene: TRBJ2-5; D gene: .; V gene: TRBV6-1; clone size: .; CDR3 DNA: TGTGCCAGCAGTGAGGGGCTTGTTAGGACCCAGTACTTC; CDR3 protein: CASSEGLVRTQYF
J gene: TRBJ2-3; D gene: TRBD2; V gene: TRBV5-4; clone size: .; CDR3 DNA: TGTGCCAGCACCGACTGGGCGGGAGGGGCAGATACGCAGTATTTT; CDR3 protein: CASTDWAGGADTQYF
J gene: TRBJ2-1; D gene: .; V gene: TRBV20-1; clone size: few; CDR3 DNA: TGCAGTGCTTTCATTCAGGAGCAGTTCTTC; CDR3 protein: CSAFIQEQFF
J gene: TRBJ1-1; D gene: .; V gene: TRBV2; clone size: .; CDR3 DNA: TGTGCCAGCAGTGAAGGAGGGACAACCCCGAACACTGAAGCTTTCTTT; CDR3 protein: CASSEGGTTPNTEAFF
J gene: TRBJ2-3; D gene: TRBD2; V gene: TRBV7-9; clone size: .; CDR3 DNA: TGTGCCAGCAGCCCCCGGGACTACACAGATACGCAGTATTTT; CDR3 protein: CASSPRDYTDTQYF
J gene: TRBJ1-2; D gene: TRBD1; V gene: TRBV27; clone size: once; CDR3 DNA: TGTGCCAGCAGTTTGGTGGCCGGGACAGGGTCTCTAGGCTACACCTTC; CDR3 protein: CASSLVAGTGSLGYTF
J gene: TRBJ1-2; D gene: TRBD1; V gene: TRBV6-5; clone size: .; CDR3 DNA: TGTGCCAGCAGCTCCGGGACAGGGAACTATGGCTACACCTTC; CDR3 protein: CASSSGTGNYGYTF
J gene: TRBJ1-2; D gene: .; V gene: TRBV19; clone size: .; CDR3 DNA: TGTGCCAGTAGTATTGGACAGTTCTATGGCTACACCTTC; CDR3 protein: CASSIGQFYGYTF
J gene: TRBJ2-3; D gene: TRBD1; V gene: TRBV20-1; clone size: .; CDR3 DNA: TGCAGTGCTAGTACAGGGGGAGGAGATACGCAGTATTTT; CDR3 protein: CSASTGGGDTQYF
J gene: TRBJ1-6; D gene: .; V gene: TRBV2; clone size: .; CDR3 DNA: TGTGCCAGCAGTGACTTGAGCACCCTCCACTTT; CDR3 protein: CASSDLSTLHF
J gene: TRBJ1-2; D gene: TRBD1; V gene: TRBV12-3/TRBV12-4; clone size: .; CDR3 DNA: TGTGCCAGCAGTTTAACAGGGGCCTTTGGCTACACCTTC; CDR3 protein: CASSLTGAFGYTF
J gene: TRBJ1-1; D gene: TRBD1; V gene: TRBV10-2; clone size: .; CDR3 DNA: TGCGCCAGCAGTGAAGGGACAGACTATGAAGCTTTCTTT; CDR3 protein: CASSEGTDYEAFF
J gene: TRBJ2-7; D gene: .; V gene: TRBV4-1; clone size: .; CDR3 DNA: TGCGCCAGCAGCCAATTTGGGGACAACTCCTACGAGCAGTACTTC; CDR3 protein: CASSQFGDNSYEQYF
J gene: TRBJ2-7; D gene: .; V gene: TRBV9; clone size: .; CDR3 DNA: TGTGCCAGCAGCGTAGGGGAAGTCGGGGTAGCGGCCTCCTACGAGCAGTACTTC; CDR3 protein: CASSVGEVGVAASYEQYF
J gene: TRBJ2-1; D gene: .; V gene: TRBV4-2; clone size: .; CDR3 DNA: TGTGCCAGCAGCCAAATAGGGCTAGCGAGCTCCTACAATGAGCAGTTCTTC; CDR3 protein: CASSQIGLASSYNEQFF
J gene: TRBJ2-5; D gene: .; V gene: TRBV7-9; clone size: .; CDR3 DNA: TGTGCCAGCAGTCCCCCAAGGGGAGAGACCCAGTACTTC; CDR3 protein: CASSPPRGETQYF
J gene: TRBJ2-2; D gene: TRBD1; V gene: TRBV29-1; clone size: .; CDR3 DNA: TGCAGCGCTGACAGGGGGCAGACCGGGGAGCTGTTTTTT; CDR3 protein: CSADRGQTGELFF
J gene: TRBJ2-1; D gene: .; V gene: TRBV27; clone size: .; CDR3 DNA: TGTGCCAGCAGTTTATCCGTCCATGAGCAGTTCTTC; CDR3 protein: CASSLSVHEQFF
J gene: TRBJ2-7; D gene: .; V gene: TRBV7-9; clone size: .; CDR3 DNA: TGTGCCAGCAAGGGGCCTCACTCCTACGAGCAGTACTTC; CDR3 protein: CASKGPHSYEQYF
J gene: TRBJ1-5; D gene: TRBD1; V gene: TRBV19; clone size: once; CDR3 DNA: TGTGCCAGTAGACCGACAGGGGGCGGCAATCAGCCCCAGCATTTT; CDR3 protein: CASRPTGGGNQPQHF
J gene: TRBJ1-2; D gene: .; V gene: TRBV21-1; clone size: few; CDR3 DNA: TGTGCCAGCAGCAAAGAGGGGGCAGTCGGTCCTATTCTGGATGGCTACACCTTC; CDR3 protein: CASSKEGAVGPILDGYTF
J gene: TRBJ2-2; D gene: TRBD2; V gene: TRBV11-3; clone size: .; CDR3 DNA: TGTGCCAGCAGCTTAGGACCCTTAGCGGGACGGACCGGGGAGCTGTTTTTT; CDR3 protein: CASSLGPLAGRTGELFF
J gene: TRBJ2-7; D gene: TRBD1; V gene: TRBV6-6; clone size: .; CDR3 DNA: TGTGCCAGCAGTCGGACAGGGACGGCTGAGGAGCAGTACTTC; CDR3 protein: CASSRTGTAEEQYF
J gene: TRBJ1-5; D gene: TRBD1; V gene: TRBV2; clone size: .; CDR3 DNA: TGTGCCAGCGGACGGACAGGGATCAATCAGCCCCAGCATTTT; CDR3 protein: CASGRTGINQPQHF
J gene: TRBJ2-3; D gene: .; V gene: TRBV24-1; clone size: .; CDR3 DNA: TGTGCCACCAGTGATTCTTGGACAACAGATACGCAGTATTTT; CDR3 protein: CATSDSWTTDTQYF